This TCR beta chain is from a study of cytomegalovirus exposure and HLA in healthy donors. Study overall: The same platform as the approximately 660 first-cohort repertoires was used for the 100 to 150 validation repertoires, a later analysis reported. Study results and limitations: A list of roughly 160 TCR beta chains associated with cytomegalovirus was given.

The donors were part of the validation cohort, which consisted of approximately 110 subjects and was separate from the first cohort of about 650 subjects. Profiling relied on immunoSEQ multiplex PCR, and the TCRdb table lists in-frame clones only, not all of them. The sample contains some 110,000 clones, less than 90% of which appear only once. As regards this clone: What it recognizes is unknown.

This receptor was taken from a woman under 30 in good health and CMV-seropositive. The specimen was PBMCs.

The CDR3 nucleotides read TGTGCCAGCAGCTTAGAGGTCGTCGGACAGACGGTTAACTATGGCTACACCTTC. It is translated as CASSLEVVGQTVNYGYTF. V gene TRBV7-2 combines with J gene TRBJ1-2, with a weak D call TRBD1 (6 bases). The V end was cut by 1 base, the J end by 1 base, with 19 bases between. CDR1 and CDR2 from the germline V gene are SGHTA and FQGNSA. The CDR3 contains 18 residues. Supplemented by reference TRBV7-2 and TRBJ1-2, the full variable domain reads GAGVSQSPSNKVTEKGKDVELRCDPISGHTALYWYRQSLGQGLEFLIYFQGNSAPDKSGLPSDRFSAERTGGSVSTLTIQRTQQEDSAVYLCASSLEVVGQTVNYGYTFGSGTRLTVV.